Below, 18 T cell receptor beta chains from the same sample are listed, as sequenced in a study of regulatory T cells in long-lasting Graves disease. Time point noted: persistent/refractory GD, antithyroid drugs over 5 years with positive TRAb. Construction of the TCR library relied on RNA isolated from PBMCs. CDR3 regions were amplified by Arm-PCR using iRepertoire HTBI primers to build TCR beta libraries. Using its own MiXCR run on the multiplex PCR reads, TCRdb lists one record per CDR3 protein. The sample lists 400,000 to 500,000 distinct CDR3 sequences, roughly 20% occurring once. Specimen: peripheral blood mononuclear cells (PBMCs), collected when the disease was refractory, from a patient treated with antithyroid drugs. The receptors originated from a female donor with Graves disease.

This clonotype was seen at least ten times. V usage is TRBV3-1 and J usage is TRBJ1-3, with D unresolved. Germline loops: CDR1 LGHDT, CDR2 YNNKEL (reference sequence). This CDR3 spans 15 amino acids. Trimming removed 0 bases from V and 2 bases from J, with 8 bases in between. The CDR3: CASSQDLGPGNTIYF. CDR3 nucleotides: TGTGCCAGCAGCCAAGATCTCGGGCCTGGAAACACCATATATTTT.

This clonotype was picked up many times. The chain joins TRBV20-1 to TRBJ2-3; 12 bases line up with TRBD2. Looked up from germline, CDR1 is DFQATT and CDR2 is SNEGSKA (reference sequence). V shed 4 bases and J 2 bases; nucleotides not matched to a gene: 4. The CDR3 is made up of 15 amino acids. This CDR3 is CSAMGLAGYTDTQYF. DNA for the CDR3: TGCAGTGCTATGGGACTAGCGGGCTACACAGATACGCAGTATTTT.

V is TRBV7-9 and J is TRBJ2-3; TRBD2 agrees at 7 bases. Per germline, CDR1 SEHNR and CDR2 FQNEAQ (reference sequence). The CDR3 covers 15 residues. V was pared by 3 bases and J by 9 bases, with 12 bases of the junction left unmatched. The DNA for the CDR3 is TGTGCCAGCAGCTTCGAACTAGACCGGGGAGGGACGCAGTATTTT. It is translated as CASSFELDRGGTQYF.

V and J are TRBV20-1 and TRBJ2-7, with D hard to call. This CDR3 is 14 amino acids long. Germline-derived CDR1 and CDR2 are DFQATT and SNEGSKA (reference sequence). Trimming left V 1 base short and J 6 bases short, with 16 bases between. In DNA form, the CDR3 reads TGCAGTGCTAGAGTTAGGTCCTCCTCCGCCGAGCAGTACTTC. It is translated as CSARVRSSSAEQYF.

This clonotype was detected many times. The chain combines TRBV2 with TRBJ1-6; TRBD1 is a possible D gene (5 bases). This CDR3 contains 14 residues. Trimming stripped 7 bases from V and 4 bases from J, with 11 bases between. Germline V gene sequence: CDR1 SNHLY, CDR2 FYNNEI. Here the CDR3 reads CASIRDVYNSPLHF. The CDR3 region has the DNA TGTGCCAGCATCCGGGACGTTTATAATTCACCCCTCCACTTT.

The table lists this clonotype with many counts. This sequence joins TRBV27 and TRBJ2-7, with D perhaps assigned TRBD1 or TRBD2 (5 bases each). The germline V and J ends were trimmed by 3 bases and 0 bases, with 9 bases remaining between them. The CDR3 totals 14 residues. Germline-derived CDR1 and CDR2 are MNHEY and SMNVEV (reference sequence). The CDR3 nucleotides read TGTGCCAGCAGTTTTGTGGGGGACTCCTACGAGCAGTACTTC. Its translation: CASSFVGDSYEQYF.

This clonotype was found many times. This chain connects TRBV28 to TRBJ1-2; D ambiguous. The germline CDR1 and CDR2 sequences are MDHEN and SYDVKM. The CDR3 is 13 amino acids. With 2 bases removed from V and 8 bases from J, the gap between germline ends came to 12 bases. CDR3: CASSLGPVEGYTF. CDR3 in DNA: TGTGCCAGCAGTTTAGGCCCCGTCGAAGGCTACACCTTC.

This clonotype was seen many times. This chain joins TRBV28 and TRBJ2-7; possible D gene TRBD2, 6 bases. There are 15 residues in the CDR3. In germline, CDR1 is MDHEN, CDR2 SYDVKM. The ends were cut back, 3 bases at V and 3 bases at J, with 15 bases in the middle. CDR3 loop: CASSLGGGPVYEQYF. CDR3 nucleotides: TGTGCCAGCAGTTTGGGTGGAGGGCCGGTCTACGAGCAGTACTTC.

V is TRBV6-1 and J is TRBJ2-7; the D gene could be TRBD1 or TRBD2 (5 bases each). CDR3 length: 14 amino acids. V was pared by 10 bases and J by 10 bases, with 26 bases between. Germline V CDR1 and CDR2: MNHNS, SASEGT. CDR3 loop: CATDTGTDLTLQYF. CDR3 nucleotides: TGTGCCACCGATACCGGGACGGATCTTACGTTACAGTACTTC.

The chain combines TRBV27 with TRBJ2-1; D gene unclear. The CDR3 sequence is 13 residues long. Looked up from germline, CDR1 is MNHEY and CDR2 is SMNVEV (reference sequence). V lost 5 bases and J lost 7, with 12 bases in between. DNA for the CDR3: TGTGCCAGCAGTGTGGTACTCGGGAATGAGCAGTTCTTC. Encoded protein: CASSVVLGNEQFF.

The rearrangement joins TRBV19 to TRBJ2-2; the D gene could be TRBD1 or TRBD2 (5 bases each). Germline CDR1 and CDR2: LNHDA and SQIVND (reference sequence). Trimming cost V 4 bases and J 7 bases, with 22 bases left between them. The length of the CDR3 is 17 residues. The CDR3 DNA follows: TGTGCCAGTAGTAAGCACTTGGGGCCCCCCGGGGACGGGGAGCTGTTTTTT. It encodes CASSKHLGPPGDGELFF.

The rearrangement joins TRBV28 to TRBJ2-1; D not certain. Germline values: CDR1 MDHEN, CDR2 SYDVKM. V was clipped by 7 bases and J by 0 bases, with 13 bases between them. This CDR3 is 15 amino acids long. CDR3 protein: CASTSAESSYNEQFF. The CDR3 bases are TGTGCCAGCACCTCGGCGGAGTCCTCCTACAATGAGCAGTTCTTC.

Comments on this clonotype: In this CDR3 the conserved last residue, phenylalanine or tryptophan, is missing, so a read error is likely. The V and J genes are TRBV28 and TRBJ1-1; D is unresolved. V was shortened by 4 bases and J by 0 bases, with 6 bases between the two germline ends. This CDR3 contains 13 residues. CDR1 and CDR2 (germline): MDHEN, SYDVKM. The CDR3 sequence is CASSSLMNTEAFS. CDR3 nucleotide sequence: TGTGCCAGCAGTTCTCTAATGAACACTGAAGCTTTCTCT.

The J gene is TRBJ1-6, the V gene TRBV9, with D tentatively TRBD1 (5 bases). Germline assignment: CDR1 SGDLS and CDR2 YYNGEE. The CDR3 consists of 14 residues. Between the trimmed V and J ends, which lost 2 bases and 7 bases, there was a span of 10 bases. CDR3 in amino acids: CASSVGTPNSPLHF. CDR3 DNA sequence: TGTGCCAGCAGCGTCGGGACGCCAAATTCACCCCTCCACTTT.

The rearrangement links TRBV27 to TRBJ1-3, with D unresolved. The CDR3 is made up of 11 amino acids. Germline CDR1 and CDR2: MNHEY and SMNVEV (reference sequence). V lost 6 bases and J 3 bases, leaving 3 bases between the germline ends. The CDR3 loop reads CASSVGNTIYF. The CDR3 bases are TGTGCCAGCAGCGTTGGAAACACCATATATTTT.

This clonotype occurred many times. The chain has TRBV4-1 and TRBJ2-5; possibly TRBD1 or TRBD2 for D (5 bases each). This CDR3 comprises 15 residues. Between the trimmed V and J ends, which lost 0 bases and 1 base, there was a span of 9 bases. Germline loops: CDR1 MGHRA, CDR2 YSYEKL. The CDR3 spells CASSQDLRGQETQYF. For the CDR3, the DNA is TGCGCCAGCAGCCAAGATTTGAGGGGCCAAGAGACCCAGTACTTC.

The table lists this clonotype with a few counts. One end of the junction fails to match germline, which may point to a read error. The chain carries TRBV11-2 and TRBJ2-5, with D possibly being TRBD2 (5 bases). CDR3 size: 16 residues. Germline loops: CDR1 SGHAT, CDR2 FQNNGV. This CDR3 reads CASSLDGEGRQETQCF. The CDR3 DNA follows: TGTGCCAGCAGCTTAGATGGTGAGGGAAGGCAAGAGACCCAGTGCTTC.

Only a few counts were recorded for this clonotype. This rearrangement joins TRBV27 to TRBJ2-2, with 12 bases identical to TRBD1. The CDR3 has 16 residues. Unmatched junction bases numbered 5, after V lost 3 bases and J lost 6 bases. The germline gives CDR1 MNHEY, CDR2 SMNVEV (reference sequence). The CDR3 spells CASSFFGTGGAGELFF. The CDR3 bases are TGTGCCAGCAGTTTTTTCGGGACAGGGGGCGCCGGGGAGCTGTTTTTT.